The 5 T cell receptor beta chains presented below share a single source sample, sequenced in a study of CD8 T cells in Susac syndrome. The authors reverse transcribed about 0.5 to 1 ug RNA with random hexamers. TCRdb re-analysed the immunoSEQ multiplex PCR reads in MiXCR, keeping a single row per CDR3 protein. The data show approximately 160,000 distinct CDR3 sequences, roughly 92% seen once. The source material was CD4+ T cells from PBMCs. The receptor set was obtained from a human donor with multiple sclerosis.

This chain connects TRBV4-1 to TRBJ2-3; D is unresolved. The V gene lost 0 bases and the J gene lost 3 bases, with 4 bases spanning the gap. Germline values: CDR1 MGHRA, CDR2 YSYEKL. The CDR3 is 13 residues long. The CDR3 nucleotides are TGCGCCAGCAGCCAAGATCCGACAGATACGCAGTATTTT. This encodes CASSQDPTDTQYF.

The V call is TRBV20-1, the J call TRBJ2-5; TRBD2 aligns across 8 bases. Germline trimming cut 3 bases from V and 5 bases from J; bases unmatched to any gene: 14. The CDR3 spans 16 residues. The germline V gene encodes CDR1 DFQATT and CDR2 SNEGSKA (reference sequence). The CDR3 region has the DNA TGCAGTGCTAGTCCATTAGCGGGGTCCGGGGGGGAGACCCAGTACTTC. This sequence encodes CSASPLAGSGGETQYF.

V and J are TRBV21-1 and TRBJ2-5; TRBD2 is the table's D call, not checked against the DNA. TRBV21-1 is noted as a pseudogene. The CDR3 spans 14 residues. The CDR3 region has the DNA TGTGCCAGCAGCACGGGGACTGTTCAAGAGACCCAGTACTTC. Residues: CASSTGTVQETQYF.

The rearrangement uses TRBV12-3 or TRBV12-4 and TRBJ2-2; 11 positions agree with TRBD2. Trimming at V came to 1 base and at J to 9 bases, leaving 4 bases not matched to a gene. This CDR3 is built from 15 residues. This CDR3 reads CASSLELAGARELFF. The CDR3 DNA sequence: TGTGCCAGCAGTTTAGAACTAGCGGGAGCTCGGGAGCTGTTTTTT.

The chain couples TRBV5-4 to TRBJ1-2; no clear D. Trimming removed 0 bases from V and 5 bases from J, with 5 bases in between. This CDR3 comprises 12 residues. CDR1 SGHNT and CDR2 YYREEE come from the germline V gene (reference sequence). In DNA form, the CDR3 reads TGTGCCAGCAGCTTGGACAGATATGGCTACACCTTC. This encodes CASSLDRYGYTF.